This T cell receptor (beta chain) was observed in a study of preoperative IRX-2 immunotherapy in early breast cancer. Treatment defined: preoperative locoregional IRX-2 cytokine immunotherapy. Samples came from a phase Ib trial of preoperative locoregional IRX-2 cytokine immunotherapy. Generated by immunoSEQ multiplex PCR, the TCRdb table keeps only in-frame clones and is missing some. Here the sample spans over 25,000 clones, roughly four fifths being singletons. Here the sequenced sample was lymph node tissue, taken from a patient treated with IRX-2 immunotherapy. This sequence was found in a human donor with breast cancer.

The CDR3 coding sequence is TGTGCCAGCAGTTCTGCCGGTAGGGACCGAATCAATCAGCCCCAGCATTTT. It translates to CASSSAGRDRINQPQHF. This rearrangement joins TRBV6-8 to TRBJ1-5; D may be TRBD1 (5 bases). CDR1 is MNHGY and CDR2 is SAAAGT in the germline V gene. V was cut by 4 bases and J by 3 bases, with 19 bases left in between. This CDR3 is built from 17 residues.